The present T cell receptor beta chain was sequenced within a study of OX40 agonist ivuxolimab in advanced cancers. Study results and limitations: CD8+ T cells were the subset that, on average, had more expanded clones than CD4+.

In this sample, this clone turned up once. Its antigen is still unknown. This CDR3 is 14 amino acids long. The germline V and J ends were trimmed by 4 bases and 3 bases, with 10 bases remaining between them. Looked up from germline, CDR1 is MNHEY and CDR2 is SMNVEV (reference sequence). Only in-frame clones appear in the TCRdb table, and some are missing; sequencing was by immunoSEQ multiplex PCR. The sample carries about 26,000 clones, about 87% recorded once. This material consisted of CD4+ or CD8+ T cells sorted from blood, taken in a trial of the OX40 agonist ivuxolimab. This chain joins TRBV27 and TRBJ2-1; D not resolved. This receptor was obtained from an adult with an advanced solid tumor such as melanoma, head and neck, liver or kidney cancer. The CDR3 region is CASSSGPHYNEQFF. Written as DNA, the CDR3 is TGTGCCAGCAGTTCTGGGCCACACTACAATGAGCAGTTCTTC.